The rows below give T cell receptor beta chains drawn from one sample of a study of shared clonotypes between healthy human individuals. Measured with immunoSEQ multiplex PCR; TCRdb has only the in-frame clones, and not every one. The sample lists 490,000 or so clones, less than 80% occurring once. Sequences were obtained from PBMCs. Source of these receptors: a woman in her thirties or forties in good health. Some clones in this sample may be carry-over from other donors' samples. The CDR3 runs from the conserved cysteine through the conserved F or W. A D gene is named only where the DNA matches it firmly. A clone size is listed for some rows: how often the clone was seen (once, few, many), or a class if it is expanded.

j_call | d_call | clone_size | v_call | cdr3_nt | cdr3_aa
TRBJ2-2 | NA | NA | TRBV19 | TGTGCCAGTAGGACCCCAGGGGCCGGGGAGCTGTTTTTT | CASRTPGAGELFF
TRBJ1-1 | TRBD1 | NA | TRBV2 | TGTGCCAGCAGTTACGGGACAGTTGGCGGTTCTTTCTTT | CASSYGTVGGSFF
TRBJ2-7 | TRBD1 | few | TRBV25-1 | TGTGCCAGCACAGGGACCCCAGGGGGTTACGAGCAGTACTTC | CASTGTPGGYEQYF
TRBJ2-5 | NA | NA | TRBV18 | TGTGCCAGCTCACCACGGGTGGCTAGCCAAGAGACCCAGTACTTC | CASSPRVASQETQYF
TRBJ1-2 | TRBD1 | few | TRBV28 | TGTGCCAGCAGTTCTGGGACAGGGGGCTATGGCTACACCTTC | CASSSGTGGYGYTF
TRBJ2-7 | NA | NA | TRBV6-1 | TGTGCCAGCATTGGACAGGGAGGGACCTACGAGCAGTACTTC | CASIGQGGTYEQYF
TRBJ2-1 | TRBD2 | NA | TRBV28 | TGTGCCAGCAGTCCTCCCGGGACTAGCCTAGCTGACGATGAGCAGTTCTTC | CASSPPGTSLADDEQFF
TRBJ1-4 | TRBD1 | NA | TRBV10-3 | TGTGCCATCAGTGAGACAGGGGCAAGGGAAAAACTGTTTTTT | CAISETGAREKLFF
TRBJ1-6 | NA | NA | TRBV2 | TGTGCCAGCAGTCCGAGCCGGACCAATAATTCACCCCTCCACTTT | CASSPSRTNNSPLHF
TRBJ2-2 | NA | NA | TRBV5-1 | TGCGCCAGCAGCTTGGGGGACACCGGGGAGCTGTTTTTT | CASSLGDTGELFF
TRBJ1-4 | NA | NA | TRBV29-1 | TGCAGCGTAGGCGCAACTAATGAAAAACTGTTTTTT | CSVGATNEKLFF
TRBJ1-2 | TRBD1 | NA | TRBV7-2 | TGTGCCAGCAGCCGCCAGGGGGGCGCCAACTATGGCTACACCTTC | CASSRQGGANYGYTF
TRBJ2-7 | NA | NA | TRBV4-2 | TGTGCCAGCAGTCGAGGGCCCTACGAGCAGTACTTC | CASSRGPYEQYF
TRBJ1-4 | NA | many | TRBV14 | TGTGCCAGTGGACGAAATGAAAAACTGTTTTTT | CASGRNEKLFF
TRBJ2-7 | TRBD2 | NA | TRBV29-1 | TGCAGCGTCCCCGGGGGGGCTAGCGACATTTACGAGCAGTACTTC | CSVPGGASDIYEQYF
TRBJ2-2 | TRBD2 | few | TRBV5-4 | TGTGCCAGCAGCTTGGGGGCTAGCGGGGCCACCGGGGAGCTGTTTTTT | CASSLGASGATGELFF
TRBJ2-7 | NA | NA | TRBV18 | TGTGCCAGCTCACCACTCGGCCCCTACGAGCAGTACTTC | CASSPLGPYEQYF
TRBJ2-5 | TRBD2 | NA | TRBV19 | TGTGCCAGTAGTCCGGGGACTAGCGGGAGGGGAGAGACCCAGTACTTC | CASSPGTSGRGETQYF
TRBJ2-5 | TRBD2 | NA | TRBV5-1 | TGCGCCAGCAGGCCCCTCTTGGGACTAGCGGGAGAGGAGACCCAGTACTTC | CASRPLLGLAGEETQYF
TRBJ1-2 | NA | NA | TRBV14 | TGTGCCAGCAGCCCGGAGGGGTGGTACTATGGCTACACCTTC | CASSPEGWYYGYTF
TRBJ2-5 | TRBD1 | NA | TRBV29-1 | TGCAGCGTTGTTTTGACAGGGGTAGAGACCCAGTACTTC | CSVVLTGVETQYF
TRBJ2-3 | TRBD2 | NA | TRBV7-2 | TGTGCCAGCACCTCCTCCCCGGGGGGTACGCAGTATTTT | CASTSSPGGTQYF
TRBJ2-3 | TRBD2 | NA | TRBV6-4 | TGTGCCAGCAGTGACTCAGGCGGGAGCGCAGATACGCAGTATTTT | CASSDSGGSADTQYF
TRBJ2-1 | TRBD1 | NA | TRBV6-5 | TGTGCCAGCAGCCTCACGGGACAGGGGCACAATGAGCAGTTCTTC | CASSLTGQGHNEQFF
TRBJ2-3 | NA | NA | TRBV7-2 | TGTGCCAGCAGCCCCACGGGAGTGGGGACAGATACGCAGTATTTT | CASSPTGVGTDTQYF
TRBJ1-2 | TRBD1 | NA | TRBV18 | TGTGCCAGCTCATCTTTGGACAGGGAGACATATGGCTACACCTTC | CASSSLDRETYGYTF
TRBJ2-3 | TRBD2 | NA | TRBV7-8 | TGTGCCAGCAGCGCCCGGGACTACCCTTTAGTGGATACGCAGTATTTT | CASSARDYPLVDTQYF
TRBJ2-5 | NA | NA | TRBV15 | TGTGCCACCAGCAGAGACCGCCAAGAGACCCAGTACTTC | CATSRDRQETQYF
TRBJ2-5 | NA | NA | TRBV19 | TGTGCCAGTAGTATTTTCGACAGTCCGAGAGAGACCCAGTACTTC | CASSIFDSPRETQYF
TRBJ1-1 | TRBD1 | few | TRBV5-4 | TGTGCCAGCAGCCAGGGACAGGTTAACACTGAAGCTTTCTTT | CASSQGQVNTEAFF
TRBJ2-7 | NA | NA | TRBV5-1 | TGCGCCAGCAGCTTGAGCCCTGACTACGAGCAGTACTTC | CASSLSPDYEQYF
TRBJ2-1 | TRBD2 | many | TRBV2 | TGTGCCAGCAGTAGGATAGCGGGAGGTAGGAATGAGCAGTTCTTC | CASSRIAGGRNEQFF
TRBJ2-5 | NA | once | TRBV7-7 | TGTGCTAGCAGCCCAAGATCCCTCGTGTACCAAGAGACCCAGTACTTC | CASSPRSLVYQETQYF
TRBJ1-1 | TRBD1 | NA | TRBV27 | TGTGCCAGCAGTTTGAGAACAGGGGTAACTGAAGCTTTCTTT | CASSLRTGVTEAFF
TRBJ1-2 | NA | NA | TRBV5-6 | TGTGCCAGCAGCTTGGACGGGAGTGGTCGAACCTTC | CASSLDGSGRTF
TRBJ2-7 | NA | NA | TRBV28 | TGTGCCAGCAGTTTGGGACCGAACCCCTCGGAGCAGTACTTC | CASSLGPNPSEQYF
TRBJ2-1 | TRBD1 | once | TRBV29-1 | TGCAGCGTTGAGTTGGGACAGGGGACAAATGAGCAGTTCTTC | CSVELGQGTNEQFF
TRBJ1-2 | NA | NA | TRBV20-1 | TGCAGTGCTAGGAATGGTGGCTACACCTTC | CSARNGGYTF
TRBJ1-1 | NA | NA | TRBV2 | TGTGCCACCGCGGGGGTCGGAGGAGACACTGAAGCTTTCTTT | CATAGVGGDTEAFF
TRBJ2-2 | NA | NA | TRBV6-1 | TGTGCCAGCAGTGAAAGCCTCGACACCGGGGAGCTGTTTTTT | CASSESLDTGELFF
TRBJ1-3 | NA | once | TRBV28 | TGTGCCAGCAGTTCTCCCTTTGGGGGCTCAGGAAACACCATATATTTT | CASSSPFGGSGNTIYF
TRBJ1-1 | NA | NA | TRBV10-3 | TGTGCCATCAGGGACCAAATTGAAGCTTTCTTT | CAIRDQIEAFF
TRBJ1-1 | NA | NA | TRBV5-8 | TGTGCCAGCAAGAGGTACAGAGACACTGAAGCTTTCTTT | CASKRYRDTEAFF
TRBJ2-7 | TRBD1 | NA | TRBV19 | TGTGCCAGTAGTCAACAGGGGGCGAATTACGAGCAGTACTTC | CASSQQGANYEQYF
TRBJ2-2 | NA | NA | TRBV7-8 | TGTGCCAGCAGGCCCGGGGCCAGTTATGGCGGGGAGCTGTTTTTT | CASRPGASYGGELFF
TRBJ1-1 | TRBD1 | NA | TRBV30 | TGTGCCGGCCAGGGGGGTGAAGCTTTCTTT | CAGQGGEAFF
TRBJ2-3 | TRBD2 | once | TRBV29-1 | TGCAGCGCTTCTAGCGGGAGGGGGTATACGCAGTATTTT | CSASSGRGYTQYF
TRBJ2-5 | TRBD1 | few | TRBV5-1 | TGCGCCAGCAGCTTGCGGCCTGGACAGGGATTGGGAGAGACCCAGTACTTC | CASSLRPGQGLGETQYF
TRBJ2-7 | NA | NA | TRBV20-1 | TGCAGTGCCTCGTCAGGGGTTGAGCAGTACTTC | CSASSGVEQYF
TRBJ1-4 | TRBD1 | NA | TRBV5-6 | TGTGCCAGCAGCCCACAGGGGGTCGGAAAACTGTTTTTT | CASSPQGVGKLFF
TRBJ2-6 | NA | NA | TRBV5-1 | TGCGCCACCAGGACGGGTACTGGGGCCAACGTCCTGACTTTC | CATRTGTGANVLTF
TRBJ2-5 | NA | NA | TRBV11-3 | TGTGCCAGCAGCTTAGGCCCTAGCGTCGGGTACCAAGAGACCCAGTACTTC | CASSLGPSVGYQETQYF